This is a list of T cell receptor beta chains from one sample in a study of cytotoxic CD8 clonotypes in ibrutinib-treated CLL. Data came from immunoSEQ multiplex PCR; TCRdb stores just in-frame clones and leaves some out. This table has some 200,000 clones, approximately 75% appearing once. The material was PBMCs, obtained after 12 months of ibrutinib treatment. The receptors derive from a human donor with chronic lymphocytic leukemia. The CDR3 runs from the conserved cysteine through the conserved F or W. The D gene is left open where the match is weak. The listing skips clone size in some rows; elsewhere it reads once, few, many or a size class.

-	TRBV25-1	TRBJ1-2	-	TGTGCCAGCACCTTTAGTTCAGACTATGGCTACACCTTC	CASTFSSDYGYTF
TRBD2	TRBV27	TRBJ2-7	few	TGTGCCAGCAGTGTCCGGGGGGGGTTCTACGAGCAGTACTTC	CASSVRGGFYEQYF
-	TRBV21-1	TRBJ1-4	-	TGTGCCAGCAGCAAAGCCCCTAAGGGACAGGGGGTTGAAAAACTGTTTTTT	CASSKAPKGQGVEKLFF
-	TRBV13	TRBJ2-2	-	TGTGCCAGCAGCGCGACAGTCCCCCTTAACACCGGGGAGCTGTTTTTT	CASSATVPLNTGELFF
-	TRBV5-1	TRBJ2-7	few	TGCGCCAGCAGCCCATACTACGGACGGGACGTCTCCTACGAGCAGTACTTC	CASSPYYGRDVSYEQYF
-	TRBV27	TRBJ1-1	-	TGTGCCAGCAGTTTAGACCCGGCAACTGAAGCTTTCTTT	CASSLDPATEAFF
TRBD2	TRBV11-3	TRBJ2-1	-	TGTGCCAGCAGCGGTTGGACTAGCGGGAACGGCGATGAGCAGTTCTTC	CASSGWTSGNGDEQFF
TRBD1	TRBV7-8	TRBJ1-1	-	TGTGCCAGCAGCTTAGTCGGACAGGGCCCTGAAGCTTTCTTT	CASSLVGQGPEAFF
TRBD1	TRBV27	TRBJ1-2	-	TGTGCCAGCAGTTCCCGACAGGGCCACTATGGCTACACCTTC	CASSSRQGHYGYTF
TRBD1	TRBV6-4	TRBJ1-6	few	TGTGCCAGCAGCCGGGACAGGTCGGGAGGTTCACCCCTCCACTTT	CASSRDRSGGSPLHF
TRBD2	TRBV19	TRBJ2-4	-	TGTGCCAGTAGTATAGGCGGGAGAGGAGGGAACATTCAGTACTTC	CASSIGGRGGNIQYF
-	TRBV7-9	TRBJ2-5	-	TGTGCCAGCAGCTTAGGGGAGGGGGGAGAGACCCAGTACTTC	CASSLGEGGETQYF
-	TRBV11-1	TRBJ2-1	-	TGTGCCAGCAGCTTAGTCGTCAATGAGCAGTTCTTC	CASSLVVNEQFF
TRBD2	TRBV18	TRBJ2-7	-	TGTGCCAGCTCGGGGGGGTTGGTGGCCTACGAGCAGTACTTC	CASSGGLVAYEQYF
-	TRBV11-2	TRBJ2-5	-	TGTGCCAGCAGCTTAGGTAGCGCGGAGACCCAGTACTTC	CASSLGSAETQYF
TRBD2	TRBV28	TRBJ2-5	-	TGTGCCAGCAGTTTATTGAGGGCGCGGCTAGCGGGAGGTGGAGAGACCCAGTACTTC	CASSLLRARLAGGGETQYF
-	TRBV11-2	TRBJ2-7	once	TGTGCCAGCAGCTCTAACAGGGACGAGCAGTACTTC	CASSSNRDEQYF
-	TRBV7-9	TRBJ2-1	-	TGTGCCAGCAGGGGGGATTACAATGAGCAGTTCTTC	CASRGDYNEQFF
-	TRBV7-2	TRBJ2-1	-	TGTGCCAGCAGCTCGCGGGCCTCAGGCGCTGAGCAGTTCTTC	CASSSRASGAEQFF
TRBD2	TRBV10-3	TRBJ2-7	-	TGTGCCATCACTAGCGGGGTAACCTACGAGCAGTACTTC	CAITSGVTYEQYF
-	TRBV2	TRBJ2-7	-	TGTGCCAGCAGTGGGACGGTTACCTCCTACGAGCAGTACTTC	CASSGTVTSYEQYF
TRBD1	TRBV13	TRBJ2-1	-	TGTGCCAGCAGCCCCGCATGGGCAGGGGGCAATGAGCAGTTCTTC	CASSPAWAGGNEQFF
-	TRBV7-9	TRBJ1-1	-	TGTGCCAGCAGCCCCCCCGGGGGAGCCGTGCCCGGGGACACTGAAGCTTTCTTT	CASSPPGGAVPGDTEAFF
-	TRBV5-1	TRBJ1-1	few	TGCGCCAGCAGCTTGGACGGGATCCCTCAAACTGAAGCTTTCTTT	CASSLDGIPQTEAFF
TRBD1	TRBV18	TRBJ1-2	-	TGTGCCAGCTCACCAAATATCCGGGACAGGGAGCCTGGCTACACCTTC	CASSPNIRDREPGYTF
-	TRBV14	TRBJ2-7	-	TGTGCCAGCAGCCCCCTAACAGGGAGAGGGCAGTACTTC	CASSPLTGRGQYF